Presented here are 12 T cell receptor beta chains from one specimen sequenced in a study of cytomegalovirus exposure and HLA in healthy donors. The PCR employed 60 Vbeta primers together with 13 Jbeta primers. Measured with immunoSEQ multiplex PCR; TCRdb has only the in-frame clones, and not every one. Among about 98,000 clones, under 85% were seen once, and the ten largest hold roughly 11%. Sequenced sample: PBMCs. The source is a man between 18 and 35 years old in good health and CMV-seropositive.

The J gene is TRBJ1-2, the V gene TRBV5-5; D is unresolved. Trimming shortened V by 1 base and J by 7 bases, and 14 bases separated the two germline ends. This CDR3 has 14 residues. Germline V gene data show CDR1 as SGHKS and CDR2 as YYEKEE (reference sequence). This CDR3 is CASSLSGSFSGYTF. As DNA, the CDR3 is TGTGCCAGCAGCTTGAGCGGGTCCTTTTCTGGCTACACCTTC. Drawing the rest from reference TRBV5-5 and TRBJ1-2, the complete variable domain is DAGVTQSPTHLIKTRGQQVTLRCSPISGHKSVSWYQQVLGQGPQFIFQYYEKEERGRGNFPDRFSARQFPNYSSELNVNALLLGDSALYLCASSLSGSFSGYTFGSGTRLTVV.

This clone was found once. The chain joins TRBV19 to TRBJ1-6; D may be TRBD1 (5 bases). Germline lookup yields CDR1 LNHDA and CDR2 SQIVND (reference sequence). The CDR3 extends over 14 amino acids. V was trimmed by 7 bases and J by 5 bases, leaving 12 bases between them. CDR3 DNA: TGTGCCAGTACCCTCCGGGGGGATAATTCACCCCTCCACTTT. It codes for CASTLRGDNSPLHF.

V gene TRBV19 combines with J gene TRBJ1-2; the D is unclear. V shed 0 bases and J shed 2 bases, with 4 bases lying between them. The CDR3 sequence is 13 residues long. Germline loops: CDR1 LNHDA, CDR2 SQIVND (reference sequence). DNA for the CDR3: TGTGCCAGTAGTATAGAAGAGAACTATGGCTACACCTTC. Its protein product is CASSIEENYGYTF. Complete variable domain (other parts from reference TRBV19 and TRBJ1-2): DGGITQSPKYLFRKEGQNVTLSCEQNLNHDAMYWYRQDPGQGLRLIYYSQIVNDFQKGDIAEGYSVSREKKESFPLTVTSAQKNPTAFYLCASSIEENYGYTFGSGTRLTVV.

This clone was observed once. The same CDR3 can be traced to other DNA sequences in this sample. This chain uses TRBV7-2 with TRBJ1-3; D perhaps matches TRBD1 (6 bases). Between the trimmed V and J ends, which lost 0 bases and 7 bases, there was a span of 16 bases. Germline V CDR1 and CDR2: SGHTA, FQGNSA. CDR3 length equals 16 residues. The CDR3 region has the DNA TGTGCCAGCAGCTTAGCACAGGGTTCCATTTCCAACACCATATATTTT. Protein sequence: CASSLAQGSISNTIYF.

This chain joins TRBV2 and TRBJ1-5; no reliable D call. This CDR3 spans 17 amino acids. Trimming shortened V by 8 bases and J by 0 bases, and 20 bases separated the two germline ends. Germline assignment: CDR1 SNHLY and CDR2 FYNNEI. The CDR3 DNA is TGTGCCAGCGGACTAGGGTCCGATACTTATAGCAATCAGCCCCAGCATTTT. Translation gives CASGLGSDTYSNQPQHF.

The V gene is TRBV27, the J gene TRBJ2-1; no definite D call. The CDR3 extends over 18 amino acids. Germline V gene data show CDR1 as MNHEY and CDR2 as SMNVEV (reference sequence). V was pared by 2 bases and J by 7 bases, with 24 bases between. The CDR3 spells CASSLTASPRWSGNEQFF. CDR3 sequence (DNA): TGTGCCAGCAGTTTAACGGCCAGCCCGCGGTGGTCTGGGAATGAGCAGTTCTTC.

J is TRBJ1-1 and V is TRBV30; D remains ambiguous. Looked up from germline, CDR1 is GTSNPN and CDR2 is SVGIG (reference sequence). This CDR3 is 11 amino acids long. V gave up 0 bases and J gave up 8 bases, with 7 bases separating them. For the CDR3, the DNA is TGTGCCTGGAGTGTACAGTCCGAAGCTTTCTTT. This codes for CAWSVQSEAFF.

This clone occurred a few times. The chain carries TRBV6-6 and TRBJ2-7; TRBD2 is a possible D gene (6 bases). The CDR3 loop spans 13 amino acids. Germline V lookup: CDR1 MNHNY, CDR2 SVGAGI (reference sequence). V lost 6 bases to trimming and J lost 3 bases, with 12 bases between them. The CDR3 region is CASSQTDYYEQYF. The CDR3 nucleotides are TGTGCCAGCAGCCAGACGGACTACTACGAGCAGTACTTC.

The CDR3 loop is CASSLDPGHVYEQYF. In DNA form, the CDR3 reads TGTGCCAGCAGTCTCGACCCCGGACACGTCTACGAGCAGTACTTC. The gene calls are TRBV28 and TRBJ2-7, with D maybe TRBD1 (5 bases). Trimming took 5 bases from V and 3 from J, leaving 17 bases between them. CDR1 is MDHEN and CDR2 is SYDVKM in the germline V gene. CDR3 length: 15 amino acids.

This clone was seen once. The chain recombines TRBV7-9 with TRBJ2-7; 11 bases map to TRBD1. Germline trimming cut 5 bases from V and 5 bases from J; bases unmatched to any gene: 8. This CDR3 spans 15 amino acids. CDR1 SEHNR and CDR2 FQNEAQ come from the germline V gene (reference sequence). This CDR3 is CASSGPGTGGHEQYF. The CDR3, as DNA: TGTGCCAGCAGCGGTCCTGGGACAGGGGGACACGAGCAGTACTTC. The full variable domain, rest sourced from reference TRBV7-9 and TRBJ2-7, is DTGVSQNPRHKITKRGQNVTFRCDPISEHNRLYWYRQTLGQGPEFLTYFQNEAQLEKSRLLSDRFSAERPKGSFSTLEIQRTEQGDSAMYLCASSGPGTGGHEQYFGPGTRLTVT.

The V gene is TRBV7-9, the J gene TRBJ1-4; 10 positions match TRBD1. The CDR3 contains 14 residues. Germline-derived CDR1 and CDR2 are SEHNR and FQNEAQ (reference sequence). Losses at the gene ends were 5 bases for V and 7 bases for J; bases not matched to a gene: 4. Here the CDR3 reads CASSPGQGPEKLFF. Written as DNA, the CDR3 is TGTGCCAGCAGCCCGGGACAGGGGCCTGAAAAACTGTTTTTT.

This chain joins TRBV13 and TRBJ2-4; D unclear. Germline lookup yields CDR1 PRHDT and CDR2 FYEKMQ (reference sequence). This CDR3 contains 14 residues. V was clipped by 1 base and J by 1 base, with 5 bases between them. The CDR3 spells CASSLAGAKNIQYF. Written as DNA, the CDR3 is TGTGCCAGCAGCTTAGCCGGGGCCAAAAACATTCAGTACTTC.